This TCR beta chain was found in a study of lymphopenia after photon versus proton radiotherapy. Study observations and caveats: Larger post-nadir TCR diversity loss correlated inversely with survival in deceased patients. After lymphocyte nadir, photon-treated repertoires showed oligoclonal expansion, especially CD8+ Temra. Relative stability marked proton patients; photon patients lost diversity and naive cells. Survival link was tested only in deceased patients; proton benefit remains a possibility.

With regard to this clone: Its antigen is unidentified.

This table comes from immunoSEQ multiplex PCR, and its TCRdb copy is limited to in-frame clones, with some not included. The sample holds 150,000 to 200,000 clones, about nine tenths seen once. The CDR3 contains 15 residues. The germline V gene has CDR1 SGHRS and CDR2 YFSETQ. The trim removed 6 bases at V and 7 bases at J, leaving 11 bases unmatched. This chain joins TRBV5-1 and TRBJ2-7; the match to TRBD2 covers 12 bases. The clonotype comes from a man in his fifties with gastric cancer. The sequenced sample was peripheral blood, obtained from a patient treated with photon-based radiotherapy. This chain's CDR3 is CASTGLAGLPEEQYF. In DNA, the CDR3 is TGCGCCAGCACCGGACTAGCGGGGTTGCCGGAGGAGCAGTACTTC.